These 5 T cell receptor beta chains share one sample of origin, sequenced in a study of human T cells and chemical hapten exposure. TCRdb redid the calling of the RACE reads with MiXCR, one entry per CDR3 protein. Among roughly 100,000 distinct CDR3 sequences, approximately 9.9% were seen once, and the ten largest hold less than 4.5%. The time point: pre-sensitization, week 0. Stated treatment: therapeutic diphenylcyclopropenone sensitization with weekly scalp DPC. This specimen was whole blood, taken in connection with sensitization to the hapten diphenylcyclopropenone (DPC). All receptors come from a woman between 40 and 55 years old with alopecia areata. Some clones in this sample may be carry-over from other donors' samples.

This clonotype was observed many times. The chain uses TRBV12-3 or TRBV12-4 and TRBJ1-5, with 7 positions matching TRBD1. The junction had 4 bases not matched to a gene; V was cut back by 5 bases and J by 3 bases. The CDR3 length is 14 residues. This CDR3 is CASSPDRVNQPQHF. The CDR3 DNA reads TGTGCCAGCAGTCCCGACAGGGTCAATCAGCCCCAGCATTTT.

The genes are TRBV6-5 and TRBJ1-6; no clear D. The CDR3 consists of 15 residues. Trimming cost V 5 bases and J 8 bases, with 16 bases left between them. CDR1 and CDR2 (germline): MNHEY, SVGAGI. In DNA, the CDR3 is TGTGCCAGCAGTCCCCCGGGCGCCACTGATTCACCCCTCCACTTT. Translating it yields CASSPPGATDSPLHF.

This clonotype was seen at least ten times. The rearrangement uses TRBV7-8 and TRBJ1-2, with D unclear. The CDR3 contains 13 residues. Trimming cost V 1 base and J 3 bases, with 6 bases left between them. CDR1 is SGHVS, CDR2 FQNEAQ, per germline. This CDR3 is CASSLGGDYGYTF. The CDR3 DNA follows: TGTGCCAGCAGCTTAGGGGGAGACTATGGCTACACCTTC.

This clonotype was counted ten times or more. The CDR3: CASSDRGSPLHF. The CDR3 nucleotides are TGTGCCAGTAGCGACAGGGGCTCACCCCTCCACTTT. This chain links TRBV19 with TRBJ1-6; TRBD1 agrees at 8 bases. The CDR3 runs to 12 residues. V dropped 6 bases and J dropped 10; count of bases not matched to a gene: 2. The germline V gene has CDR1 LNHDA and CDR2 SQIVND (reference sequence).

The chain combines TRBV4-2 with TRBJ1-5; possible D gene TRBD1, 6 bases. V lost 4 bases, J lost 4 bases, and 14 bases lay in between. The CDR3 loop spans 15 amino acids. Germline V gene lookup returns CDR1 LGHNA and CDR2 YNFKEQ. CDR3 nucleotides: TGTGCCAGCAGCCCCAGGGACACTAGTAATCAGCCCCAGCATTTT. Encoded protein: CASSPRDTSNQPQHF.